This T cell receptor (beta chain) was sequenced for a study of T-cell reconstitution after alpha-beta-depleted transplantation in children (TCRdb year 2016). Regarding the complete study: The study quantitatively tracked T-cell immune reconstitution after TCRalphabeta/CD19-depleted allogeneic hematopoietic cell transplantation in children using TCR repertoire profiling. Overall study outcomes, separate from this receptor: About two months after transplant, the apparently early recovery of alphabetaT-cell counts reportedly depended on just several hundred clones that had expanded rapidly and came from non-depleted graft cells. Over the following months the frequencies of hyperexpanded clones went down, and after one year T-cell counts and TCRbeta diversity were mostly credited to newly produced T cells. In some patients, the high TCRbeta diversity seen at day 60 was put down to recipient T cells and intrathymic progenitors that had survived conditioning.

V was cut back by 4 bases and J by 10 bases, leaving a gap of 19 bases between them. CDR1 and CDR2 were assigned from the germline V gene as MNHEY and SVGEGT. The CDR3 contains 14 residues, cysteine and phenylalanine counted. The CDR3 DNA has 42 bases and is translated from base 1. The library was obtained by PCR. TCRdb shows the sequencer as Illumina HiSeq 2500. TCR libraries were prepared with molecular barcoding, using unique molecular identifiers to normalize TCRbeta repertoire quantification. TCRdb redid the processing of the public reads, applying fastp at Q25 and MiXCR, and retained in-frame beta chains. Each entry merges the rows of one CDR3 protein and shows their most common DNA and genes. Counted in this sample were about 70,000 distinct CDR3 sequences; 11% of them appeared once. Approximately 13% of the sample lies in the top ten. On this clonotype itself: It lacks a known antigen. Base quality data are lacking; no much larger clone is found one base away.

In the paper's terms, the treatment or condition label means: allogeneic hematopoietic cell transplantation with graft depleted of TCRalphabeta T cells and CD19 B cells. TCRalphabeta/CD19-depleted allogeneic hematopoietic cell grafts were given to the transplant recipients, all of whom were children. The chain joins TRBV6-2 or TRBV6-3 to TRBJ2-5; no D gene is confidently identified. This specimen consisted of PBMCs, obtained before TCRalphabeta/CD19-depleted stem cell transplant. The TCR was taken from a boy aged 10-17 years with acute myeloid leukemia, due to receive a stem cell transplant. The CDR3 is CASSSAYPIAVQYF. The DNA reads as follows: TGTGCCAGCAGTTCCGCCTATCCGATTGCCGTCCAGTACTTC.